Below, 10 T cell receptor beta chains from the same sample are listed, as sequenced in a study of blood T cell repertoires in COVID-19. Some clones are missing from TCRdb's copy, which holds only in-frame ones; the method was immunoSEQ multiplex PCR. The sample holds 80,000 to 90,000 clones, approximately 79% seen once. The sequencing input was peripheral blood. The receptors here all came from a man aged 70 or older with acute or convalescent COVID-19.

The V call is TRBV5-1, the J call TRBJ2-1; 7 nucleotides line up with TRBD2. CDR3 size: 16 residues. V lost 0 bases, J lost 4 bases, and 7 bases stayed unmatched. Germline values: CDR1 SGHRS, CDR2 YFSETQ. For the CDR3, the DNA is TGCGCCAGCAGCTTGGCGGGGGGATTGGAATACAATGAGCAGTTCTTC. Residues: CASSLAGGLEYNEQFF.

V and J are TRBV27 and TRBJ1-3, with TRBD1 matching 7 bases. V dropped 5 bases and J dropped 4; count of bases not matched to a gene: 8. The V gene's germline CDR1 is MNHEY and CDR2 SMNVEV (reference sequence). This CDR3 region has 15 residues. CDR3: CASSKGRGIGNTIYF. The CDR3 coding sequence is TGTGCCAGCAGTAAGGGCAGGGGGATAGGAAACACCATATATTTT.

The gene calls are TRBV3-1 (or the pseudogene TRBV3-2) and TRBJ2-6, with a tentative D call TRBD1 (5 bases). Per the germline V gene, CDR1 is LGHDT and CDR2 is YNNKEL (reference sequence). V dropped 5 bases and J dropped 2 bases, with 13 bases sitting between them. The CDR3 is 16 residues long. This CDR3 reads CASSAQGAAGANVLTF. The CDR3 bases are TGTGCCAGCAGCGCCCAAGGGGCCGCTGGGGCCAACGTCCTGACTTTC.

This chain connects TRBV6-6 to TRBJ1-1; 9 nucleotides align to TRBD1. Germline CDR1 and CDR2: MNHNY and SVGAGI (reference sequence). CDR3 length: 14 amino acids. Losses at the gene ends were 6 bases for V and 0 bases for J; bases not matched to a gene: 2. The CDR3 loop reads CASRGQGVNTEAFF. In nucleotides, the CDR3 is TGTGCCAGCAGGGGACAGGGAGTGAACACTGAAGCTTTCTTT.

Within the sample, this clone is medium-sized. This chain connects TRBV9 to TRBJ2-5; a possible D gene is TRBD2 (6 bases). The V end lost 0 bases, the J end lost 5 bases, and 14 bases lay between the germline ends. Per germline, CDR1 SGDLS and CDR2 YYNGEE. CDR3 length equals 15 residues. CDR3 protein: CASSVAQGGRETQYF. The CDR3 coding sequence is TGTGCCAGCAGCGTAGCTCAGGGAGGTAGGGAGACCCAGTACTTC.

The V call is TRBV5-1, the J call TRBJ1-2; the match to TRBD1 covers 8 bases. The CDR3 runs to 15 residues. The germline V gene encodes CDR1 SGHRS and CDR2 YFSETQ. Germline trimming cut 3 bases from V and 8 bases from J; bases unmatched to any gene: 12. The CDR3 DNA follows: TGCGCCAGCAGCTCCCTCCTCGGACAGGGTTACGGCTACACCTTC. Residues: CASSSLLGQGYGYTF.

CDR3 bases: TGTGCCAGTAGTACCGCCGGGACAAATGGAAACACCATATATTTT. Translating gives CASSTAGTNGNTIYF. The rearrangement uses TRBV19 and TRBJ1-3; perhaps TRBD1 as D (6 bases). Trimming took 4 bases from V and 3 from J, leaving 13 bases between them. Germline V CDR1 and CDR2: LNHDA, SQIVND (reference sequence). The CDR3 is made up of 15 amino acids.

The chain recombines TRBV28 with TRBJ1-1; 8 bases align to TRBD1. The CDR3 is 14 amino acids. V shed 2 bases and J 5 bases; nucleotides not matched to a gene: 4. Germline CDR1 reads MDHEN; CDR2 reads SYDVKM. The CDR3 DNA is TGTGCCAGCAGTTTACAGGGGGCTTGGACTGAAGCTTTCTTT. Its protein product is CASSLQGAWTEAFF.

V usage is TRBV18 and J usage is TRBJ2-5; D gene ambiguous. Between the trimmed V and J ends, which lost 2 bases and 4 bases, there was a span of 5 bases. The CDR3 extends over 12 amino acids. Germline-derived CDR1 and CDR2 are KGHSH and LQKENI. The CDR3 sequence is CASSPLAETQYF. DNA for the CDR3: TGTGCCAGCTCACCATTGGCAGAGACCCAGTACTTC.

V gene TRBV7-9 combines with J gene TRBJ2-5; 9 nucleotides align to TRBD1. CDR1 is SEHNR, CDR2 FQNEAQ, per germline (reference sequence). The CDR3 loop spans 16 amino acids. V dropped 3 bases and J dropped 4; count of bases not matched to a gene: 9. The DNA for the CDR3 is TGTGCCAGCAGCTTTCCGGGACAGGGTATAGGAGAGACCCAGTACTTC. This codes for CASSFPGQGIGETQYF. Full variable domain (rest looked up from reference TRBV7-9 and TRBJ2-5): DTGVSQNPRHKITKRGQNVTFRCDPISEHNRLYWYRQTLGQGPEFLTYFQNEAQLEKSRLLSDRFSAERPKGSFSTLEIQRTEQGDSAMYLCASSFPGQGIGETQYFGPGTRLLVL.